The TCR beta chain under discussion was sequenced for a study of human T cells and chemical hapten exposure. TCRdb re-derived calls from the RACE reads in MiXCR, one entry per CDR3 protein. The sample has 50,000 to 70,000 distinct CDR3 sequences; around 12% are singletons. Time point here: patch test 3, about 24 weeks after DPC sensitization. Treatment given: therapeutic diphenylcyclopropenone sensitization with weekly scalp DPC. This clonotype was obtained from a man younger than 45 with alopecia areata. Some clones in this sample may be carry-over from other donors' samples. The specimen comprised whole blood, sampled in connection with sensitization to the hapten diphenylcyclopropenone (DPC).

As DNA, the CDR3 is TGTGCCAGCAGTTTCCAGGGGGCGAGGGAGCAGTACTTC. Translating it yields CASSFQGAREQYF. The chain joins TRBV12-3 or TRBV12-4 to TRBJ2-7, with 8 bases identical to TRBD1. The CDR3 totals 13 residues. Losses at the gene ends were 3 bases for V and 7 bases for J; bases not matched to a gene: 5.